Presented here are 3 T cell receptor beta chains from one specimen sequenced in a study of tissue T cells after allogeneic stem cell transplantation. This sample's time point: mouse harvest day 7 after allogeneic transplant. Tail vein injection delivered 10^7 T-cell-depleted bone marrow cells and 10^6 splenic CD5+ T cells. Using immunoSEQ multiplex PCR, the repertoire was profiled, and TCRdb retains in-frame clones only, with some absent. Of about 6,900 clones in the sample, about 53% are singletons; the top ten hold 3.5% to 4%. Sequenced: gut tissue. These receptors originate from a female BALB/c mouse given C57BL/6 T cells with graft-versus-host disease after an allogeneic hematopoietic cell transplant.

In the case of this clone: Mouse gene names apply. CDR3 region: CASSLDWEEQYF. The sequenced CDR3 bases are TGTGCCAGCTCTCTCGACTGGGAAGAACAGTAC. V usage is TRBV12-2 and J usage is TRBJ2-7; 7 bases match TRBD2. The observed sequence ends 1 residue before the CDR3 terminus, with the missing tail filled in from the germline J gene. CDR1 and CDR2 from the germline V gene are SGHLS and HYDKME. The CDR3 covers 12 residues. V gave up 0 bases and J gave up 7 bases; unmatched junction bases: 2.

The table lists this clone with a few counts. The listed genes are named as in mouse. The CDR3 is CASSPRDRNQAPLF. The part of the CDR3 DNA that was read is TGTGCCAGCAGTCCCCGGGACAGGAACCAGGCTCCGCTT. The V call is TRBV26, the J call TRBJ1-5; 8 nucleotides match TRBD1. The read comes to an end 1 residue before the CDR3 does, leaving the germline J gene to fill in the end. V lost 4 bases to trimming and J lost 4 bases; unmatched junction nucleotides: 3. The germline CDR1 and CDR2 sequences are KGHPV and FQNQEV (reference sequence). The CDR3 is 14 residues long. Filled out from reference TRBV26 and TRBJ1-5, the complete variable domain reads NSKVIQTPRYLVKGQGQKAKMRCIPEKGHPVVFWYQQNKNNEFKFLINFQNQEVLQQIDMTEKRFSAECPSNSPCSLEIQSSEAGDSALYLCASSPRDRNQAPLFGEGTRLSVL.

Concerning this clone: Gene names and germline refer to mouse. The CDR3 end lies 1 residue beyond the end of the read and is filled in from the germline J gene. The chain links TRBV14 to TRBJ1-1; D is possibly TRBD1 (6 bases). Germline CDR1 is SGHDT and CDR2 is FRDEAV. This CDR3 contains 14 residues. Trimming cost V 5 bases and J 2 bases, with 13 bases left between them. CDR3 region: CASSPGQLNTEVFF. The covered CDR3 bases are TGTGCCAGCAGCCCGGGACAACTTAACACAGAAGTCTTC.